Presented here are 25 T cell receptor beta chains from one specimen sequenced in a study of early T cells in non-severe SARS-CoV-2 infection. Using its own MiXCR run on the 5' RACE reads, TCRdb lists one record per CDR3 protein. The sample includes some 81,000 distinct CDR3 sequences, more than 9% of them seen just once. The source material was whole blood. The source is an adult who was a healthcare worker with PCR-confirmed SARS-CoV-2 infection or an uninfected control (not recorded which).

V gene TRBV2 combines with J gene TRBJ2-5; 8 bases match TRBD1. V lost 6 bases, J lost 4 bases, and 4 bases stayed unmatched. The germline V gene has CDR1 SNHLY and CDR2 FYNNEI. This CDR3 region has 13 residues. Here the CDR3 DNA reads TGTGCCAGCAGCCGTGGACAGGGAGAGACCCAGTACTTC. Its translation: CASSRGQGETQYF.

The chain uses TRBV20-1 and TRBJ2-7; TRBD1 might be the D (6 bases). CDR1 DFQATT and CDR2 SNEGSKA come from the germline V gene (reference sequence). V lost 1 base and J 4 bases, leaving 8 bases between the germline ends. The CDR3 spans 12 residues. The CDR3 DNA follows: TGCAGTGCTAGAGGGGGGACATACGAGCAGTACTTC. Its translation: CSARGGTYEQYF.

This clonotype was seen many times. The gene calls are TRBV6-2 or TRBV6-3 and TRBJ2-7; the D gene is possibly TRBD2 (6 bases). CDR1 and CDR2 (germline): MNHEY, SVGEGT. Trimming shortened V by 6 bases and J by 0 bases, and 15 bases separated the two germline ends. This CDR3 is built from 15 residues. The CDR3 sequence: CASSITGAPSYEQYF. CDR3 nucleotide sequence: TGTGCCAGCAGCATAACGGGAGCACCCTCCTACGAGCAGTACTTC.

This clonotype was seen many times. V is TRBV12-3 or TRBV12-4 and J is TRBJ2-7; D gene uncertain. V lost 5 bases and J lost 2, with 16 bases in between. This CDR3 region has 15 residues. CDR3 nucleotide sequence: TGTGCCAGCAGTATGTCGCAGACTGGAACCTACGAGCAGTACTTC. Translation: CASSMSQTGTYEQYF.

This rearrangement joins TRBV6-2 or TRBV6-3 to TRBJ2-7; D uncertain. V lost 8 bases to trimming and J lost 5 bases, with 13 bases between them. Germline loops: CDR1 MNHEY, CDR2 SVGEGT. The CDR3 sequence is 12 residues long. Here the CDR3 reads CASSRSIHEQYF. The CDR3 DNA reads as TGTGCCAGCTCACGGTCAATCCACGAGCAGTACTTC.

This clonotype has a count of ten or more. The chain uses TRBV5-4 and TRBJ2-1; 9 bases agree with TRBD2. Germline V gene data show CDR1 as SGHNT and CDR2 as YYREEE (reference sequence). Unmatched junction bases numbered 8, after V lost 6 bases and J lost 4 bases. The CDR3 has 15 residues. The CDR3 reads CASTKAGGTYNEQFF. In DNA, the CDR3 is TGTGCCAGCACCAAAGCGGGAGGAACATACAATGAGCAGTTCTTC.

The chain employs TRBV2 and TRBJ2-1, with D perhaps matching TRBD2 (6 bases). Per the germline V gene, CDR1 is SNHLY and CDR2 is FYNNEI. This CDR3 is built from 14 residues. V gave up 7 bases and J gave up 7 bases, with 17 bases separating them. Here the CDR3 reads CASNPPGLTNEQFF. The CDR3 DNA is TGTGCCAGCAATCCGCCGGGACTTACAAATGAGCAGTTCTTC.

This clonotype was seen only once. V is TRBV28 and J is TRBJ2-5, with 12 nucleotides matching TRBD2. The CDR3 runs 15 residues. The junction had 6 bases not matched to a gene; V was cut back by 5 bases and J by 5 bases. The germline V gene has CDR1 MDHEN and CDR2 SYDVKM. This CDR3 reads CASSLLAGGGETQYF. The CDR3 coding sequence is TGTGCCAGCAGTCTTCTAGCGGGAGGGGGCGAGACCCAGTACTTC.

V usage is TRBV19 and J usage is TRBJ2-2; tentatively, D is TRBD2 (5 bases). The CDR3 sequence is 14 residues long. The V gene lost 2 bases and the J gene lost 5 bases, with 9 bases spanning the gap. Looked up from germline, CDR1 is LNHDA and CDR2 is SQIVND (reference sequence). The chain's CDR3 is CASSIRGLTGELFF. In DNA, the CDR3 is TGTGCCAGTAGTATACGAGGGTTGACCGGGGAGCTGTTTTTT.

In its sample, this clonotype was seen many times. This rearrangement joins TRBV18 to TRBJ2-7; 11 bases align to TRBD2. Germline-derived CDR1 and CDR2 are KGHSH and LQKENI. V lost 0 bases, J lost 3 bases, and 4 bases stayed unmatched. The length of the CDR3 is 16 residues. The CDR3 DNA follows: TGTGCCAGCTCACCACCGACTAGCGGGATGGTCTACGAGCAGTACTTC. Translating gives CASSPPTSGMVYEQYF.

This clonotype occurred once. The chain is built from TRBV5-1 and TRBJ2-1; D unclear. With 4 bases removed from V and 8 bases from J, the gap between germline ends came to 16 bases. The germline V gene encodes CDR1 SGHRS and CDR2 YFSETQ. The CDR3 loop spans 14 amino acids. The CDR3 spells CASSHLYGWDEQFF. The CDR3 DNA is TGCGCCAGCAGCCACCTTTATGGATGGGATGAGCAGTTCTTC.

This clonotype has a handful of counts. The DNA for the CDR3 is TGTGCCAGCAGTTGGGGACTAGCGGGAGTTGATACGCAGTATTTT. Translation gives CASSWGLAGVDTQYF. This chain links TRBV27 with TRBJ2-3; 14 nucleotides align to TRBD2. This CDR3 has 15 residues. Germline V gene data show CDR1 as MNHEY and CDR2 as SMNVEV (reference sequence). V shed 4 bases, J shed 6 bases, and the junction held 3 bases outside the gene matches.

The chain recombines TRBV12-3 or TRBV12-4 with TRBJ2-5; a possible D gene is TRBD1 (6 bases). The length of the CDR3 is 12 residues. Trimming left V 6 bases short and J 7 bases short, with 12 bases between. The DNA of the CDR3 is TGTGCCAGCAGCCGAGGGGGTTTGACCCAGTACTTC. Amino acid sequence: CASSRGGLTQYF.

In its sample, this clonotype was seen many times. The chain joins TRBV7-9 to TRBJ2-3; 12 bases match TRBD2. Trimming cost V 3 bases and J 4 bases; bases outside gene matches: 2. The germline V gene encodes CDR1 SEHNR and CDR2 FQNEAQ (reference sequence). The CDR3 covers 15 residues. The CDR3 bases are TGTGCCAGCAGCTTTGGGACTAGCGGGTCAGATACGCAGTATTTT. Encoded protein: CASSFGTSGSDTQYF.

This clonotype was observed a handful of times. V is TRBV3-1 and J is TRBJ2-1; 7 bases agree with TRBD1. J lost 7 bases, V lost 4 bases, and 7 bases had no gene match. The CDR3 is 14 residues long. In germline, CDR1 is LGHDT, CDR2 YNNKEL (reference sequence). The CDR3 nucleotides read TGTGCCAGCAGCCCGACGGGACAGCAGAATGAGCAGTTCTTC. Translated, it gives CASSPTGQQNEQFF.

Ten or more counts support this clonotype. V gene TRBV5-1 combines with J gene TRBJ2-7; maybe TRBD2 (5 bases). The V end lost 0 bases, the J end lost 3 bases, and 16 bases lay between the germline ends. The CDR3 sequence is 16 residues long. Germline-derived CDR1 and CDR2 are SGHRS and YFSETQ. The CDR3, as DNA: TGCGCCAGCAGCTTGGGAGGTTTGGACTCCGGCTACGAGCAGTACTTC. Residues: CASSLGGLDSGYEQYF. Full variable domain (missing parts from reference TRBV5-1 and TRBJ2-7): KAGVTQTPRYLIKTRGQQVTLSCSPISGHRSVSWYQQTPGQGLQFLFEYFSETQRNKGNFPGRFSGRQFSNSRSEMNVSTLELGDSALYLCASSLGGLDSGYEQYFGPGTRLTVT.

In its sample, this clonotype was seen many times. The CDR3 sequence: CASSTTSGVQFF. The CDR3 region has the DNA TGTGCCAGCAGCACGACTAGCGGGGTACAGTTCTTC. The genes are TRBV7-2 and TRBJ2-1; 11 bases line up with TRBD2. The trim removed 5 bases at V and 13 bases at J, leaving 4 bases unmatched. Per the germline V gene, CDR1 is SGHTA and CDR2 is FQGNSA. There are 12 residues in the CDR3.

Many counts were recorded for this clonotype. The rearrangement links TRBV27 to TRBJ2-3; 7 nucleotides agree with TRBD2. The ends lost 2 bases at V and 7 bases at J; junction bases unmatched: 9. The germline V gene encodes CDR1 MNHEY and CDR2 SMNVEV (reference sequence). This CDR3 is 15 amino acids long. The CDR3 here is CASSLGVAGRNTQYF. CDR3 DNA: TGTGCCAGCAGTTTAGGTGTAGCGGGTAGAAATACGCAGTATTTT.

In nucleotides, the CDR3 is TGTGCCAGCAGTTTAGTAGGGGGAAGAGCCAAAAACATTCAGTACTTC. This translates into CASSLVGGRAKNIQYF. The rearrangement uses TRBV12-3 or TRBV12-4 and TRBJ2-4; perhaps TRBD1 as D (6 bases). V lost 1 base, J lost 0 bases, and 10 bases lay in between. The CDR3 covers 16 residues.

CDR3 coding DNA: TGTGCCAGCAGGCTAGCGGGTTACTCCTACGAGCAGTACTTC. Encoded protein: CASRLAGYSYEQYF. The genes are TRBV28 and TRBJ2-7; 8 bases are a match to TRBD2. The CDR3 totals 14 residues. V dropped 6 bases and J dropped 0; count of bases not matched to a gene: 4. Germline CDR1 MDHEN, CDR2 SYDVKM.

This clonotype was counted ten times or more. The CDR3, as DNA: TGTGCCAGCAGTTTACGGCCGCAAGAGACCCAGTACTTC. It is translated as CASSLRPQETQYF. V usage is TRBV27 and J usage is TRBJ2-5; the D is unclear. This CDR3 is built from 13 residues. Germline assignment: CDR1 MNHEY and CDR2 SMNVEV (reference sequence). The germline V and J ends were trimmed by 2 bases and 2 bases, with 6 bases remaining between them.

There are a few counts of this clonotype. The genes are TRBV20-1 and TRBJ2-1, with D uncertain. The V end lost 7 bases, the J end lost 0 bases, and 1 base lay between the germline ends. The CDR3 runs to 10 residues. Germline V lookup: CDR1 DFQATT, CDR2 SNEGSKA (reference sequence). The CDR3 DNA sequence: TGCAGTGTCTCCTACAATGAGCAGTTCTTC. Residues: CSVSYNEQFF.

This clonotype turned up a few times. The J gene is TRBJ1-6, the V gene TRBV9; TRBD1 matches 11 bases. The ends lost 1 base at V and 9 bases at J; junction bases unmatched: 6. The germline gives CDR1 SGDLS, CDR2 YYNGEE. This CDR3 comprises 16 residues. Here the CDR3 DNA reads TGTGCCAGCAGCGTAACGGACAGGGGGCGAGGTTCACCCCTCCACTTT. Its protein is CASSVTDRGRGSPLHF.

This chain uses TRBV27 with TRBJ1-2; D gene unclear. Trimming removed 9 bases from V and 0 bases from J, with 14 bases in between. This CDR3 is 14 amino acids long. From germline, CDR1 is MNHEY and CDR2 SMNVEV (reference sequence). The CDR3 DNA reads as TGTGCCAGTGCTCGAGCAGCGACTAACTATGGCTACACCTTC. This translates into CASARAATNYGYTF.

This clonotype was observed at least ten times. V gene TRBV7-9 combines with J gene TRBJ2-1, with 8 bases that match TRBD1. CDR1 is SEHNR and CDR2 is FQNEAQ in the germline V gene (reference sequence). Unmatched junction bases numbered 10, after V lost 7 bases and J lost 5 bases. The length of the CDR3 is 15 residues. As DNA, the CDR3 is TGTGCCAGCACCCTCAAAGACAGGGGTGACAATGAGCAGTTCTTC. This sequence encodes CASTLKDRGDNEQFF.